This TCR beta chain was profiled in a study of blood T cell repertoires in COVID-19. Study at large: Some COVID-19 samples were acute and others convalescent; all came from the United States, Italy and Spain. PBMCs, B-cell-depleted T cells, or T cells provided the cDNA or gDNA that made up the material.

CDR1 is MNHEY and CDR2 is SVGAGI in the germline V gene. V lost 5 bases, J lost 2 bases, and 12 bases lay in between. The CDR3 contains 14 residues. In the authors' workflow: How many nucleated cells were present was estimated from reference gene primer amplification. The protocol was immunoSEQ multiplex PCR, while the TCRdb copy is restricted to in-frame clones and leaves out a portion. V, J and clone size are those of that table, while D and trimming were read from the DNA. The sample has approximately 110,000 clones; roughly 85% are singletons. The sequenced sample was peripheral blood. This receptor was taken from a man in his forties with acute or convalescent COVID-19. The rearrangement links TRBV6-5 to TRBJ1-2, with a weak D call TRBD1 (6 bases). The CDR3 DNA is TGTGCCAGCAGTCTACCGGGACACAACTATGGCTACACCTTC. It codes for CASSLPGHNYGYTF.